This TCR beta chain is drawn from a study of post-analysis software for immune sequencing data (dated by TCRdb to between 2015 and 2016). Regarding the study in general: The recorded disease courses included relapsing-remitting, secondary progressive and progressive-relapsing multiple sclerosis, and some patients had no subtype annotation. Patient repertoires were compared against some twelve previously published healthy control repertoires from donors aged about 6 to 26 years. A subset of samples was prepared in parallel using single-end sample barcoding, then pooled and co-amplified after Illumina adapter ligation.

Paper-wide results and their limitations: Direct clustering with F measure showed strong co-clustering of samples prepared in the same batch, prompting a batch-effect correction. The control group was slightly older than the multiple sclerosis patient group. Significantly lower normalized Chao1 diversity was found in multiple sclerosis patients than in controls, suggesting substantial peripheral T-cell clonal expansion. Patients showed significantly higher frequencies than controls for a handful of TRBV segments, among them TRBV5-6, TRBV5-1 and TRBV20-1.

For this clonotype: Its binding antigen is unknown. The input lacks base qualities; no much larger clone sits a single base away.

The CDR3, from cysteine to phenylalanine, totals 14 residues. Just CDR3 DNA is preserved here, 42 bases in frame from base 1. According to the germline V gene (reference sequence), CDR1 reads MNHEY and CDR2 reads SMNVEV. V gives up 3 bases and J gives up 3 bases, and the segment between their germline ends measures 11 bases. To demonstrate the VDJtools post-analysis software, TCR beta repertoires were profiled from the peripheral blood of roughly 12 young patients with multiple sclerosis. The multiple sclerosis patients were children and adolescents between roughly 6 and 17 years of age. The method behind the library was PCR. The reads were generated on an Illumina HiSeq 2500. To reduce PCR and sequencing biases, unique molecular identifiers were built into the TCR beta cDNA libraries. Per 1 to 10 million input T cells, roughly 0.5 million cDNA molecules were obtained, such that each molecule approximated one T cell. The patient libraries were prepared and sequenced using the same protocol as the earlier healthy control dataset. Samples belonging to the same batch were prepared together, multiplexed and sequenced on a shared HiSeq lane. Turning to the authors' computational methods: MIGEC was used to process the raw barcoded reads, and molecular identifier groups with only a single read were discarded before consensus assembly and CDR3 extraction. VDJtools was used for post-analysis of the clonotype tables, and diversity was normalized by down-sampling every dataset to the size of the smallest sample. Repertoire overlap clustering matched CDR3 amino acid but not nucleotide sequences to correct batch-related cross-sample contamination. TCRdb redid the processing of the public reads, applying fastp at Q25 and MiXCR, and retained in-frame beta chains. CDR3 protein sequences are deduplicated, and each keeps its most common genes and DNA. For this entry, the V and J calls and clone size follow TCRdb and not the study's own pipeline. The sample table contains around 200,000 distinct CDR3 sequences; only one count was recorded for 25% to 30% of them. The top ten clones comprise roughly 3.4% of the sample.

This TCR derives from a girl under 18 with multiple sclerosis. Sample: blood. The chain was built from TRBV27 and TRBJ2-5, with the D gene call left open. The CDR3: CASSFGYTKETQYF. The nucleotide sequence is TGTGCCAGCAGTTTCGGGTACACGAAAGAGACCCAGTACTTC.